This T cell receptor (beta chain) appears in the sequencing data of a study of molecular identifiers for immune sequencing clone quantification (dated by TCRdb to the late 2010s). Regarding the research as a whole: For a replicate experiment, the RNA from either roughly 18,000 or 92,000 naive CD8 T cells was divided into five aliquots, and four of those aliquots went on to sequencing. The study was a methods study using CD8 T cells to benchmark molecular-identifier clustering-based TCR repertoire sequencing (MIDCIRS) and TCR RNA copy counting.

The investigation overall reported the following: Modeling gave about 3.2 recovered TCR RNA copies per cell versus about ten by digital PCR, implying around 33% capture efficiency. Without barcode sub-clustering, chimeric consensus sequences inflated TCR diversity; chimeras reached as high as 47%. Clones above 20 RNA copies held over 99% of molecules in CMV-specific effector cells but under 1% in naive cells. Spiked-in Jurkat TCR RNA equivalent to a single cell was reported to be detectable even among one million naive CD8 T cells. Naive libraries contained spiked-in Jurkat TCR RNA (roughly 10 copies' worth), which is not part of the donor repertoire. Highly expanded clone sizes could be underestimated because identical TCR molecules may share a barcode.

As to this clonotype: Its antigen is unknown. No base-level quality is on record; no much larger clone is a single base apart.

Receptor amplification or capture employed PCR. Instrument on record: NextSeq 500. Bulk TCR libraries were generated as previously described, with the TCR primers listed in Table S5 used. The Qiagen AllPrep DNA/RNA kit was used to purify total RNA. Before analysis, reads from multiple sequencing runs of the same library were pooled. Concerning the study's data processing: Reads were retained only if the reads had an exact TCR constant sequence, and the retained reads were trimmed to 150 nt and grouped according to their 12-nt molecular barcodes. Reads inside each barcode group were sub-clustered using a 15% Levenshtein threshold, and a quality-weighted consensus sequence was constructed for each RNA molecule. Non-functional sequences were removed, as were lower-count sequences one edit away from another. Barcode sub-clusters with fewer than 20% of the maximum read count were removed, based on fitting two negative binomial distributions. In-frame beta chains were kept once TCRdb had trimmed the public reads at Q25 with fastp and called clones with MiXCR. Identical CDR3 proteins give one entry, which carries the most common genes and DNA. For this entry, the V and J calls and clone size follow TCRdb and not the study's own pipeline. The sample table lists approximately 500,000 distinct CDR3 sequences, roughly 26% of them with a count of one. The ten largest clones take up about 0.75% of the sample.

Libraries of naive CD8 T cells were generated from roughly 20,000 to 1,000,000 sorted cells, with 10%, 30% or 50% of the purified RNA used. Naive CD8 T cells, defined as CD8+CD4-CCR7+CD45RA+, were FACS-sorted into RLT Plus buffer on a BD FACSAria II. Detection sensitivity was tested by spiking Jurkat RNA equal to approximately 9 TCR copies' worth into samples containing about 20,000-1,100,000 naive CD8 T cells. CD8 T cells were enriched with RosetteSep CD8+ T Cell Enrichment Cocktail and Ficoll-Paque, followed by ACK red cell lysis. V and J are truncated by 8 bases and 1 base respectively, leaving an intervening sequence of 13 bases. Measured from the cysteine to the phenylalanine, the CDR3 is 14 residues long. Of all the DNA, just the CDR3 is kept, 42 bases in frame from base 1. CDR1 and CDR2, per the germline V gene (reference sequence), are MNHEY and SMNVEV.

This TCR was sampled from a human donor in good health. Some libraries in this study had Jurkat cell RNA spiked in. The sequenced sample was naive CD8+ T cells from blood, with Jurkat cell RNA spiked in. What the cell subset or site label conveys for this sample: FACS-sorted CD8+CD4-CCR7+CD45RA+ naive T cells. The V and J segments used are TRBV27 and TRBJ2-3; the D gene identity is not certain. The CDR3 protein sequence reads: CASLGLSGTDTQYF. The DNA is TGTGCCAGCCTTGGATTATCGGGCACAGATACGCAGTATTTT.